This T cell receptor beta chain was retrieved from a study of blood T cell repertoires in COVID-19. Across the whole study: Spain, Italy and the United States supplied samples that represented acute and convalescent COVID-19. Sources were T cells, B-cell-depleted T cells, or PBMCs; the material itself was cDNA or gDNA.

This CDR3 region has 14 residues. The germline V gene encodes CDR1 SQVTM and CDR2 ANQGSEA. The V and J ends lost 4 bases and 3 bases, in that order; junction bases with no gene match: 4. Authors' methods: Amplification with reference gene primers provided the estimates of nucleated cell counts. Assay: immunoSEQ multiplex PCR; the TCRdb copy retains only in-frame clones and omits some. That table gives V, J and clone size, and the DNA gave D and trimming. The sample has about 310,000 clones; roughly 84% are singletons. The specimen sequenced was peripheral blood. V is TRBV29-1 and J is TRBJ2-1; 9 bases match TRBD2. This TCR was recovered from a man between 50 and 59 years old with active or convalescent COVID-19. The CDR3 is CSVGAGGLYNEQFF. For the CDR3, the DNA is TGCAGCGTTGGGGCGGGAGGGCTCTACAATGAGCAGTTCTTC.